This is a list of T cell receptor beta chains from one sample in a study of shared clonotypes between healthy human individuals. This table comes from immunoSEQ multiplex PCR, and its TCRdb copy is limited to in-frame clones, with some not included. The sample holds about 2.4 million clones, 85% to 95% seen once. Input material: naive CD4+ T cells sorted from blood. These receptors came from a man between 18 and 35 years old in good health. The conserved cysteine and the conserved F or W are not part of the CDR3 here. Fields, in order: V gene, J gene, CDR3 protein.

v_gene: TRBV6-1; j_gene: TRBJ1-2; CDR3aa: ASSTGAGGYT
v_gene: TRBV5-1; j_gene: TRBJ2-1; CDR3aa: ASSSNYNEQF
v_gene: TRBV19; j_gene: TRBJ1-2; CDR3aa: ASSIRGQDPNYGYT
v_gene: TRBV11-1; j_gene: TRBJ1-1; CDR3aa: ASSLAIGLGAF
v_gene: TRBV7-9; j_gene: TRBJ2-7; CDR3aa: ASSLAALAAYEQY
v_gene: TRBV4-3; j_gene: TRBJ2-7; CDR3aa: ASSPSGTGGPSYEQY
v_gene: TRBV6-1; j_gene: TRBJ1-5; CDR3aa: ASSDRLNQQPQH
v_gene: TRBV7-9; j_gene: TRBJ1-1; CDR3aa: ASSLAPSEKAF
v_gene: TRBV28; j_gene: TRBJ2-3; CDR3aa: ASSLGTGVRTDTQY
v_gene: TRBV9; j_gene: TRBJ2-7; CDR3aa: ASSGSGVHEQY
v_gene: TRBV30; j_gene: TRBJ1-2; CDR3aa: ASPYKPQGKNYGYT
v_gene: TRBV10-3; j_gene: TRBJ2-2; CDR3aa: ATQAPGELF
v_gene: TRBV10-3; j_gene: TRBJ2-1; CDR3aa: AISPGTSGGGSYNEQF
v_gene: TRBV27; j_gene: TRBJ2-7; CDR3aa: ASSLSRQGVYEQY
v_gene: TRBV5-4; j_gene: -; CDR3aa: ASSLYLTEQY
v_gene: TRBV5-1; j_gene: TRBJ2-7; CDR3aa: ASSLGSGDSHEQY
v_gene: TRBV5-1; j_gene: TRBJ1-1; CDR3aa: ASSLTVNTEAF
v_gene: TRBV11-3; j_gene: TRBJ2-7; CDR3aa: ASSLRAGSHEQY